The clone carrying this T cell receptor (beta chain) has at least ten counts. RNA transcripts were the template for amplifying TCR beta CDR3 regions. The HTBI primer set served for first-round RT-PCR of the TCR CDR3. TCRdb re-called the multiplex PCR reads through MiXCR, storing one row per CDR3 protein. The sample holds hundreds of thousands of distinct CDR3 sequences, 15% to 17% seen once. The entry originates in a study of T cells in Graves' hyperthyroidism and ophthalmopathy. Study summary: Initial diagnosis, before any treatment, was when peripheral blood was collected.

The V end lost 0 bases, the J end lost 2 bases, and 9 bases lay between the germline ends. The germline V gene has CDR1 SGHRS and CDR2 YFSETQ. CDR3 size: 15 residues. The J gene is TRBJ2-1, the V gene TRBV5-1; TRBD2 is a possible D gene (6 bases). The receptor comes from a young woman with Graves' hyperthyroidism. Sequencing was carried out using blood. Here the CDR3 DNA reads TGCGCCAGCAGCTTGGGACTAGGAACCTACAATGAGCAGTTCTTC. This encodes CASSLGLGTYNEQFF.